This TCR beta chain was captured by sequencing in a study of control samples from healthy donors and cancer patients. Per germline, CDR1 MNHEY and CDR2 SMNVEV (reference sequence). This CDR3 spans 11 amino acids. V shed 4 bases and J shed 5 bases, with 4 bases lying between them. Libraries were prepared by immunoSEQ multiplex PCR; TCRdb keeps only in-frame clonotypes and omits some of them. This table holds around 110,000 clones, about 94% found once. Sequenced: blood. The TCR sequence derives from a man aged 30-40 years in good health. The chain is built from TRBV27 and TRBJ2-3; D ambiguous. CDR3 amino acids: CASSWGDTQYF. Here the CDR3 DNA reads TGTGCCAGCAGTTGGGGAGATACGCAGTATTTT.